The text below deals with one TCR beta chain. What it binds is unknown. Regarding time point: newly diagnosed GD, antithyroid drugs for less than 3 months. PBMC RNA was the source of the TCR library. The length of the CDR3 is 11 residues. The germline gives CDR1 WNHNN, CDR2 SYGVQD (reference sequence). V dropped 8 bases and J dropped 12 bases, with 14 bases sitting between them. This specimen comes from a study of regulatory T cells in long-lasting Graves disease. Across the study: The antithyroid drugs taken by newly diagnosed Graves' patients had been used for under 3 months. Findings and limits, study-wide: Repertoires from persistent disease leaned toward TRBV28, TRBJ1-2 and TRBJ2-5.

Arm-PCR of CDR3 regions and iRepertoire HTBI primers were used to build TCR beta libraries. A single record per CDR3 protein comes from TCRdb applying MiXCR to the multiplex PCR reads. The repertoire has roughly 500,000 distinct CDR3 sequences, approximately 13% of them found once; the top ten carry roughly a tenth. These data also formed part of another study, on T cells in Graves' hyperthyroidism and ophthalmopathy. That work contributes: Patients were excluded because of uncontrolled infection, other autoimmune disease, pregnancy or lactation.

The chain is built from TRBV10-1 and TRBJ2-1; no definite D call. The material sequenced was peripheral blood mononuclear cells (PBMCs), taken at new diagnosis, from a patient treated with antithyroid drugs. This TCR was sampled from a man aged 25-45 years with Graves disease. CDR3 DNA: TGCGCCAGCCCCCGGATTTCGGCGCAGTTCTTC. It translates to CASPRISAQFF.